Each of the 7 T cell receptor beta chains below was sequenced from the same sample in a study of OX40 agonist ivuxolimab in advanced cancers. To prepare the library, the immunoSEQ multiplex PCR assay was applied. Drawn from immuneACCESS, this table holds only the in-frame rearrangements with V and J called that TCRdb kept. Clones are partly lost; checked studies trace under half to an unresolved V gene and leave the rest unexplained. This sample is represented by over 30,000 clones; around 74% of them were singletons. Approximately 20% of the sample comes from the top ten. Material: CD4+ or CD8+ T cells sorted from blood, obtained in a trial of the OX40 agonist ivuxolimab. The receptors derive from an adult with an advanced solid tumor such as melanoma, head and neck, liver or kidney cancer.

This clone showed up just once. The CDR3 here is CASSPRGTVHNSPLHF. The DNA for the CDR3 is TGTGCCAGCAGCCCCCGGGGGACAGTCCATAATTCACCCCTCCACTTT. The chain couples TRBV27 to TRBJ1-6, with 7 nucleotides matching TRBD1. The germline gives CDR1 MNHEY, CDR2 SMNVEV (reference sequence). Germline trimming cut 6 bases from V and 5 bases from J; bases unmatched to any gene: 10. The CDR3 is 16 amino acids.

This chain links TRBV11-2 with TRBJ2-2; TRBD2 is a possible D gene (6 bases). Trimming stripped 1 base from V and 4 bases from J, with 7 bases between. The CDR3 length is 14 residues. Germline assignment: CDR1 SGHAT and CDR2 FQNNGV. The CDR3: CASSLARGTGELFF. As DNA, the CDR3 is TGTGCCAGCAGCTTAGCGCGGGGCACCGGGGAGCTGTTTTTT.

The V and J genes are TRBV28 and TRBJ2-7; no clear D gene. The V and J ends lost 2 bases and 5 bases respectively, with 10 bases between them. This CDR3 is built from 13 residues. Germline V gives CDR1 MDHEN, CDR2 SYDVKM. The CDR3 protein is CASSLKHSHEQYV. In DNA form, the CDR3 reads TGTGCCAGCAGTTTAAAACACAGCCACGAGCAGTACGTC.

The V call is TRBV6-5, the J call TRBJ1-2; the D is unclear. The germline V gene has CDR1 MNHEY and CDR2 SVGAGI. V was clipped by 10 bases and J by 0 bases, with 6 bases between them. The CDR3 has 11 amino acids. Written as DNA, the CDR3 is TGTGCCACACGAACTAACTATGGCTACACCTTC. Translating gives CATRTNYGYTF.

CDR3 in amino acids: CASSERLAGGPKVYTQYF. CDR3 in DNA: TGTGCCAGCAGTGAAAGGCTAGCGGGGGGGCCAAAAGTGTATACGCAGTATTTT. The V and J genes are TRBV6-1 and TRBJ2-3, with TRBD2 identical over 12 bases. The CDR3 is 18 amino acids. Unmatched junction bases numbered 13, after V lost 2 bases and J lost 7 bases. Germline CDR1 is MNHNS and CDR2 is SASEGT.

V is TRBV18 and J is TRBJ2-5; D gene unclear. Germline lookup yields CDR1 KGHSH and CDR2 LQKENI. Deletions cut 3 bases from V and 0 bases from J, with 14 bases between. CDR3 length equals 16 residues. Here the CDR3 reads CASSPPGGGNQETQYF. Here the CDR3 DNA reads TGTGCCAGCTCACCTCCCGGCGGCGGTAACCAAGAGACCCAGTACTTC.

This clone was picked up a small number of times. The CDR3 here is CARQPGQGFEQYV. CDR3 bases: TGTGCCAGGCAACCGGGACAGGGGTTCGAGCAGTACGTC. This chain uses TRBV7-9 with TRBJ2-7, with 10 nucleotides matching TRBD1. Germline CDR1 and CDR2: SEHNR and FQNEAQ (reference sequence). The CDR3 loop spans 13 amino acids. V was clipped by 9 bases and J by 6 bases; unmatched bases: 8.